This is a list of T cell receptor beta chains from one sample in a study of response to subunit inactivated influenza vaccine. TCRdb re-called the RT-PCR reads through MiXCR, storing one row per CDR3 protein. The data contain over 150,000 distinct CDR3 sequences, about 9% of them singletons. Sequencing was performed on non-naive T cells sorted from PBMCs, taken on the day of vaccination. Receptor source: a man aged 45-65 years who received an inactivated influenza vaccine. Each CDR3 is given with its conserved first and last residue. Each record gives: D gene, clone size, V gene, J gene, CDR3 protein, CDR3 DNA. D genes are given only for firm matches. Clone size is given for some rows only: seen once, a few or many times, or a class if the clone is expanded.

D gene: TRBD2
clone size: many
V gene: TRBV4-1
J gene: TRBJ2-4
CDR3 protein: CASKKAGEAIQYF
CDR3 DNA: TGCGCCAGCAAGAAAGCGGGAGAGGCCATTCAGTACTTC

D gene: TRBD1
clone size: NA
V gene: TRBV10-3
J gene: TRBJ2-3
CDR3 protein: CAISDPGQGRNTQYF
CDR3 DNA: TGTGCCATCAGTGACCCGGGACAGGGCCGGAATACGCAGTATTTT

D gene: TRBD1
clone size: few
V gene: TRBV7-2
J gene: TRBJ1-1
CDR3 protein: CASSFSGQVNTEAFF
CDR3 DNA: TGTGCCAGCAGCTTTTCGGGACAGGTGAACACTGAAGCTTTCTTT

D gene: NA
clone size: few
V gene: TRBV6-5
J gene: TRBJ1-2
CDR3 protein: CASSYSGTFGYTF
CDR3 DNA: TGTGCCAGCAGTTACTCCGGGACTTTTGGCTACACCTTC

D gene: TRBD2
clone size: many
V gene: TRBV20-1
J gene: TRBJ2-1
CDR3 protein: CSAAGLAGYNEQFF
CDR3 DNA: TGCAGTGCAGCCGGACTAGCGGGATACAATGAGCAGTTCTTC

D gene: NA
clone size: NA
V gene: TRBV5-1
J gene: TRBJ2-5
CDR3 protein: CASSLAVGGETQYF
CDR3 DNA: TGCGCCAGCAGCTTGGCCGTTGGGGGCGAGACCCAGTACTTC

D gene: NA
clone size: many
V gene: TRBV27
J gene: TRBJ2-3
CDR3 protein: CASKPHSTDTQYF
CDR3 DNA: TGTGCCAGCAAACCACATAGCACAGATACGCAGTATTTT

D gene: TRBD1
clone size: many
V gene: TRBV4-1
J gene: TRBJ1-1
CDR3 protein: CASSQDRTGAFF
CDR3 DNA: TGCGCCAGCAGCCAAGATCGGACAGGAGCTTTCTTT

D gene: NA
clone size: NA
V gene: TRBV9
J gene: TRBJ2-7
CDR3 protein: CASSRIFSGDEQYF
CDR3 DNA: TGTGCCAGCAGCCGAATTTTTAGCGGCGACGAGCAGTACTTC

D gene: TRBD2
clone size: few
V gene: TRBV5-1
J gene: TRBJ2-1
CDR3 protein: CASSLGLAGGSEQFF
CDR3 DNA: TGCGCCAGCAGCTTGGGACTAGCGGGAGGGAGTGAGCAGTTCTTC

D gene: NA
clone size: many
V gene: TRBV5-5
J gene: TRBJ2-1
CDR3 protein: CASSPRGANEQFF
CDR3 DNA: TGTGCCAGCAGCCCACGGGGGGCGAATGAGCAGTTCTTC

D gene: NA
clone size: NA
V gene: TRBV30
J gene: TRBJ2-3
CDR3 protein: CAWSSLTGYTDTQYF
CDR3 DNA: TGTGCCTGGAGTTCCCTGACGGGATACACAGATACGCAGTATTTT

D gene: TRBD2
clone size: NA
V gene: TRBV20-1
J gene: TRBJ2-3
CDR3 protein: CSARKGLAVTDTQYF
CDR3 DNA: TGCAGTGCTAGAAAGGGACTAGCGGTCACAGATACGCAGTATTTT

D gene: NA
clone size: many
V gene: TRBV11-1
J gene: TRBJ2-1
CDR3 protein: CASSLTLGLFQQSSSYNEQFF
CDR3 DNA: TGTGCCAGCAGCTTAACCCTGGGGCTATTCCAGCAGAGTAGCTCCTACAATGAGCAGTTCTTC

D gene: NA
clone size: few
V gene: TRBV28
J gene: TRBJ2-3
CDR3 protein: CASSLYRLRRSTDTQYF
CDR3 DNA: TGTGCCAGCAGTTTGTACAGGTTACGGCGAAGCACAGATACGCAGTATTTT

D gene: NA
clone size: NA
V gene: TRBV20-1
J gene: TRBJ1-5
CDR3 protein: CSAMGGARANQPQHF
CDR3 DNA: TGCAGTGCTATGGGGGGGGCCAGGGCCAATCAGCCCCAGCATTTT

D gene: NA
clone size: NA
V gene: TRBV12-3/TRBV12-4
J gene: TRBJ2-3
CDR3 protein: CASSFRERTDTQYF
CDR3 DNA: TGTGCCAGCAGTTTCAGGGAACGCACAGATACGCAGTATTTT

D gene: NA
clone size: many
V gene: TRBV29-1
J gene: TRBJ2-6
CDR3 protein: CSVAESGANVLTF
CDR3 DNA: TGCAGCGTTGCAGAGTCTGGGGCCAACGTCCTGACTTTC

D gene: NA
clone size: many
V gene: TRBV11-2
J gene: TRBJ2-6
CDR3 protein: CASSFLSAGRGYSGANVLTF
CDR3 DNA: TGTGCCAGCAGCTTCCTAAGTGCGGGCAGGGGATACTCTGGGGCCAACGTCCTGACTTTC

D gene: TRBD2
clone size: NA
V gene: TRBV19
J gene: TRBJ2-7
CDR3 protein: CASSMSASGRSEQYF
CDR3 DNA: TGTGCCAGTAGTATGTCGGCTAGCGGGAGGAGCGAGCAGTACTTC

D gene: NA
clone size: few
V gene: TRBV24-1
J gene: TRBJ2-7
CDR3 protein: CATSSTSTIGEQYF
CDR3 DNA: TGTGCCACCAGTTCCACTAGCACAATAGGCGAGCAGTACTTC

D gene: NA
clone size: few
V gene: TRBV5-6
J gene: TRBJ2-1
CDR3 protein: CASSLIGDNEQFF
CDR3 DNA: TGTGCCAGCAGCTTGATAGGGGACAATGAGCAGTTCTTC

D gene: NA
clone size: many
V gene: TRBV12-3/TRBV12-4
J gene: TRBJ2-5
CDR3 protein: CASSWTLGGETQYF
CDR3 DNA: TGTGCCAGCAGTTGGACACTAGGGGGGGAGACCCAGTACTTC

D gene: TRBD1
clone size: NA
V gene: TRBV18
J gene: TRBJ2-7
CDR3 protein: CASSPPFLVRTGPYEQYF
CDR3 DNA: TGTGCCAGCTCACCACCGTTTCTGGTTCGGACAGGGCCCTACGAGCAGTACTTC

D gene: TRBD1
clone size: many
V gene: TRBV12-3/TRBV12-4
J gene: TRBJ1-6
CDR3 protein: CASSSGTDNSPLHF
CDR3 DNA: TGTGCCAGCAGTTCCGGGACAGATAATTCACCCCTCCACTTT

D gene: TRBD1
clone size: many
V gene: TRBV11-3
J gene: TRBJ2-1
CDR3 protein: CASSPRQGGYNEQFF
CDR3 DNA: TGTGCCAGCAGCCCTAGACAGGGGGGTTACAATGAGCAGTTCTTC

D gene: TRBD1
clone size: NA
V gene: TRBV3-1
J gene: TRBJ2-2
CDR3 protein: CAAGEPGQGSGELFF
CDR3 DNA: TGTGCCGCCGGGGAGCCGGGACAGGGTTCCGGGGAGCTGTTTTTT

D gene: NA
clone size: many
V gene: TRBV6-2/TRBV6-3
J gene: TRBJ1-5
CDR3 protein: CASSYTRGERRSTSNQPQHF
CDR3 DNA: TGTGCCAGCAGTTACACAAGAGGGGAGCGGAGGTCGACAAGCAATCAGCCCCAGCATTTT

D gene: TRBD2
clone size: few
V gene: TRBV5-1
J gene: TRBJ2-1
CDR3 protein: CASSSASGSFNEQFF
CDR3 DNA: TGCGCCAGCAGCTCGGCTAGCGGGAGTTTCAATGAGCAGTTCTTC

D gene: NA
clone size: NA
V gene: TRBV10-3
J gene: TRBJ1-2
CDR3 protein: CATGAPQNYGYTF
CDR3 DNA: TGTGCCACCGGGGCACCACAGAACTATGGCTACACCTTC

D gene: NA
clone size: few
V gene: TRBV6-4
J gene: TRBJ2-7
CDR3 protein: CATKGYILGSYEQYF
CDR3 DNA: TGTGCCACCAAGGGCTATATTTTAGGATCCTACGAGCAGTACTTC

D gene: NA
clone size: few
V gene: TRBV3-1
J gene: TRBJ2-7
CDR3 protein: CASSQDYGSSGEQYF
CDR3 DNA: TGTGCCAGCAGCCAAGATTACGGAAGTAGTGGGGAGCAGTACTTC

D gene: TRBD1
clone size: NA
V gene: TRBV12-3/TRBV12-4
J gene: TRBJ2-3
CDR3 protein: CASRRTGSGDTQYF
CDR3 DNA: TGTGCCAGCAGGCGGACAGGGTCGGGAGATACGCAGTATTTT

D gene: NA
clone size: NA
V gene: TRBV7-8
J gene: TRBJ1-1
CDR3 protein: CASSLDSGARAFF
CDR3 DNA: TGTGCCAGCAGCTTAGACTCAGGGGCACGGGCTTTCTTT

D gene: NA
clone size: few
V gene: TRBV24-1
J gene: TRBJ1-2
CDR3 protein: CATSERPPNYGYTF
CDR3 DNA: TGTGCCACCAGTGAACGGCCACCTAACTATGGCTACACCTTC

D gene: TRBD2
clone size: few
V gene: TRBV28
J gene: TRBJ2-5
CDR3 protein: CASSFTLGLAGGQGETQYF
CDR3 DNA: TGTGCCAGCAGTTTCACCCTGGGACTAGCGGGGGGGCAGGGAGAGACCCAGTACTTC

D gene: NA
clone size: NA
V gene: TRBV30
J gene: TRBJ1-1
CDR3 protein: CAWSVNTEAFF
CDR3 DNA: TGTGCCTGGAGTGTAAACACTGAAGCTTTCTTT

D gene: NA
clone size: many
V gene: TRBV4-3
J gene: TRBJ2-1
CDR3 protein: CASTQGPPHNEQFF
CDR3 DNA: TGCGCCAGCACCCAGGGGCCTCCTCACAATGAGCAGTTCTTC

D gene: NA
clone size: few
V gene: TRBV6-1
J gene: TRBJ2-1
CDR3 protein: CASSGRPGEQFF
CDR3 DNA: TGTGCCAGCAGTGGACGACCGGGAGAGCAGTTCTTC

D gene: NA
clone size: few
V gene: TRBV20-1
J gene: TRBJ2-1
CDR3 protein: CSAVRPVFANKQFF
CDR3 DNA: TGCAGTGCTGTAAGACCCGTTTTCGCTAATAAGCAGTTCTTC

D gene: NA
clone size: many
V gene: TRBV6-4
J gene: TRBJ2-7
CDR3 protein: CASSASAGPYEQYF
CDR3 DNA: TGTGCCAGCAGTGCCTCGGCGGGGCCCTACGAGCAGTACTTC

D gene: TRBD2
clone size: many
V gene: TRBV4-3
J gene: TRBJ2-5
CDR3 protein: CASSQEFYGGGRTQYF
CDR3 DNA: TGCGCCAGCAGCCAAGAGTTTTATGGCGGGGGGCGGACCCAGTACTTC

D gene: NA
clone size: many
V gene: TRBV6-1
J gene: TRBJ1-2
CDR3 protein: CASSREGSGGYTF
CDR3 DNA: TGTGCCAGCAGTCGCGAAGGGTCGGGAGGCTACACCTTC

D gene: TRBD2
clone size: NA
V gene: TRBV5-1
J gene: TRBJ2-1
CDR3 protein: CASSFSGLAGWGNEQFF
CDR3 DNA: TGCGCCAGCAGCTTCTCAGGACTAGCGGGCTGGGGCAATGAGCAGTTCTTC

D gene: NA
clone size: many
V gene: TRBV18
J gene: TRBJ1-3
CDR3 protein: CASSPPPDGRSGNTIYF
CDR3 DNA: TGTGCCAGCTCACCACCCCCGGACGGTCGCTCTGGAAACACCATATATTTT

D gene: NA
clone size: NA
V gene: TRBV15
J gene: TRBJ2-5
CDR3 protein: CATSRGSNQETQYF
CDR3 DNA: TGTGCCACCAGCAGAGGGTCCAACCAAGAGACCCAGTACTTC

D gene: TRBD1
clone size: few
V gene: TRBV4-3
J gene: TRBJ2-7
CDR3 protein: CASSQHLMGQGFDEQYF
CDR3 DNA: TGCGCCAGCAGCCAACACTTGATGGGACAGGGGTTCGACGAGCAGTACTTC

D gene: TRBD2
clone size: few
V gene: TRBV9
J gene: TRBJ2-5
CDR3 protein: CASSLGGGAMETQYF
CDR3 DNA: TGTGCCAGCAGCCTGGGCGGGGGGGCCATGGAGACCCAGTACTTC

D gene: NA
clone size: many
V gene: TRBV15
J gene: TRBJ2-3
CDR3 protein: CATSRDREGTDTQYF
CDR3 DNA: TGTGCCACCAGCAGAGATCGAGAAGGCACAGATACGCAGTATTTT

D gene: NA
clone size: NA
V gene: TRBV28
J gene: TRBJ2-7
CDR3 protein: CASSLNGGAPPYF
CDR3 DNA: TGTGCCAGCAGTTTGAACGGCGGGGCCCCTCCGTACTTC

D gene: NA
clone size: NA
V gene: TRBV20-1
J gene: TRBJ2-6
CDR3 protein: CSARGIRGSGANVLTF
CDR3 DNA: TGCAGTGCTAGAGGAATCCGCGGCTCTGGGGCCAACGTCCTGACTTTC

D gene: TRBD2
clone size: few
V gene: TRBV4-2
J gene: TRBJ2-1
CDR3 protein: CASSQPYTLAGGQGEQFF
CDR3 DNA: TGTGCCAGCAGCCAGCCCTACACCCTAGCGGGAGGGCAGGGTGAGCAGTTCTTC

D gene: NA
clone size: few
V gene: TRBV29-1
J gene: TRBJ1-4
CDR3 protein: CSVSGGTNEKLFF
CDR3 DNA: TGCAGCGTGTCGGGGGGGACTAATGAAAAACTGTTTTTT

D gene: TRBD2
clone size: NA
V gene: TRBV4-3
J gene: TRBJ2-1
CDR3 protein: CASSQDRRGGRNEQFF
CDR3 DNA: TGCGCCAGCAGCCAAGATAGACGGGGGGGCAGAAATGAGCAGTTCTTC

D gene: NA
clone size: NA
V gene: TRBV6-1
J gene: TRBJ2-1
CDR3 protein: CASASSAYNEQFF
CDR3 DNA: TGTGCCAGCGCTAGCTCAGCCTACAATGAGCAGTTCTTC